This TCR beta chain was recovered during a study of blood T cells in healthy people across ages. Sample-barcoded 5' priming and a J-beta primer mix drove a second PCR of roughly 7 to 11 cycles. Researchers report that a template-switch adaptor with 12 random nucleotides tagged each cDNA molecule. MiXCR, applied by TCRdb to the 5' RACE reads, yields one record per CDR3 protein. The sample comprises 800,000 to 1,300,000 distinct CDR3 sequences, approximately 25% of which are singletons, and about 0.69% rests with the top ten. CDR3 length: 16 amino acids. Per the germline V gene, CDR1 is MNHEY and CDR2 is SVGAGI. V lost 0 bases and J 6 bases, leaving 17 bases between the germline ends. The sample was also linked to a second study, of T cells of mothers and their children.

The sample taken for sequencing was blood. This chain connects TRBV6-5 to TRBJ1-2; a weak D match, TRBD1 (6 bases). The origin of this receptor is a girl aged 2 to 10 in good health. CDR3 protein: CASSYSGGRAQDGYTF. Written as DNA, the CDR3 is TGTGCCAGCAGTTACTCAGGGGGGAGGGCCCAGGATGGCTACACCTTC.